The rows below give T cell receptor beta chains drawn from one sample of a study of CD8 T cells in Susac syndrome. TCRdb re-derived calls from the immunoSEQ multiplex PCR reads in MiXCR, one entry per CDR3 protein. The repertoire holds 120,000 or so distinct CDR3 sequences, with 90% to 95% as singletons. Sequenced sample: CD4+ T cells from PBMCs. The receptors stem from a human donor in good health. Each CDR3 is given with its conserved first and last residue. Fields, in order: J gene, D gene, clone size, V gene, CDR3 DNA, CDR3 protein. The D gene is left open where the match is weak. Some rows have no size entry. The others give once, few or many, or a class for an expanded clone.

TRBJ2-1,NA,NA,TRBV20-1,TGCAGTGCTAGATTTGACGTAGAGCAGTTCTTC,CSARFDVEQFF
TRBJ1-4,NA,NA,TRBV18,TGTGCCAGCTCACCACCCCTCACCGGGACTAATGAAAAACTGTTTTTT,CASSPPLTGTNEKLFF
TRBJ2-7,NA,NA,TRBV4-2,TGTGCCAGCAGCCAAGGGGCAGGGGACGAGCAGTACTTC,CASSQGAGDEQYF
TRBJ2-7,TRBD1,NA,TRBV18,TGTGCCAGCTCATCACCCGGGACAGGGGGCTCGTACGAGCAGTACTTC,CASSSPGTGGSYEQYF
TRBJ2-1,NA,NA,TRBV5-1,TGCGCCAGCAAGGAACGGGAGCCTGGGAATGAGCAGTTCTTC,CASKEREPGNEQFF
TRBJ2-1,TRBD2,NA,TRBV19,TGTGCCAGTAGTATAGCTAGCGGCTCCTACAATGAGCAGTTCTTC,CASSIASGSYNEQFF
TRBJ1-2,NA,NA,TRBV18,TGTGCCAGCTCACCGGTCGGGGATTATGGCTACACCTTC,CASSPVGDYGYTF
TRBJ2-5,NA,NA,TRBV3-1,TGTGCCAGCAGCTTTGCTTCCGAGACCCAGTACTTC,CASSFASETQYF
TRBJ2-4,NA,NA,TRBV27,TGTGCCAGCAGTTTACAGGGGGGGACCAAAAACATTCAGTACTTC,CASSLQGGTKNIQYF
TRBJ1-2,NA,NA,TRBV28,TGTGCCAGCAGTTTCCCCGACAGGCCATGGAATGGCTACACCTTC,CASSFPDRPWNGYTF
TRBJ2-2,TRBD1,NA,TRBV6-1,TGTGCCAGCACTACAGGGGACACCGGGGAGCTGTTTTTT,CASTTGDTGELFF
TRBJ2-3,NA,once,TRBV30,TGTGCCTGGAGTGTAAGGCGGGGAGATACGCAGTATTTT,CAWSVRRGDTQYF
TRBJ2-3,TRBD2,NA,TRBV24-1,TGTGCCACCAGTGATCTCGGACTAGCGGGAGGAGCAGATACGCAGTATTTT,CATSDLGLAGGADTQYF
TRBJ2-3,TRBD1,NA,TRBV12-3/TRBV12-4,TGTGCCAGCAGTTTACGACAGGGAGGCACAGATACGCAGTATTTT,CASSLRQGGTDTQYF
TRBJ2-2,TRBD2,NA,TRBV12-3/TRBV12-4,TGTGCCAGCAGTCCCTTAGGACTAGCGATTCCCGGGGAGCTGTTTTTT,CASSPLGLAIPGELFF
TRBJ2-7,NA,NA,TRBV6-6,TGTGCCAGCAGTTACTCGAGGGCATCAGGAGAGCAGTACTTC,CASSYSRASGEQYF
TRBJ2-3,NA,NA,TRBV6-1,TGTGCCAGCATTATGGGGCTCCCGGATCCACCTACGCAGTATTTT,CASIMGLPDPPTQYF
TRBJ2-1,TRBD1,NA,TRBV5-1,TGCGCCAGCAGCGAGGACAGGGGGCTCATTATTGCCTACAATGAGCAGTTCTTC,CASSEDRGLIIAYNEQFF
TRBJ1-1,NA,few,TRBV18,TGTGCCAGCTCACCACCTTCAGTGAACACTGAAGCTTTCTTT,CASSPPSVNTEAFF
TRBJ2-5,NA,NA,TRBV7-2,TGTGCCAGCAGCTTCCTAGAGGAGACCCAGTACTTC,CASSFLEETQYF
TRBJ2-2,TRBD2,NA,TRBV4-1,TGCGCCAGCAGCCCCCGGACTAGCGGGAGAGGCACCGGGGAGCTGTTTTTT,CASSPRTSGRGTGELFF
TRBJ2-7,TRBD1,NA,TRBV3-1,TGTGCCAGCAGTACCCGTTTCGGGACAGGTTCCTACGAGCAGTACTTC,CASSTRFGTGSYEQYF
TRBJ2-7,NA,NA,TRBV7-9,TGTGCCAGCAGCCATAGCGGCTACGAGCAGTACTTC,CASSHSGYEQYF
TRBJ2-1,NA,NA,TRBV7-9,TGTGCCAGCAGCTTATCCGGAGCCTACAATGAGCAGTTCTTC,CASSLSGAYNEQFF
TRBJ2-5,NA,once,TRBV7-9,TGTGCCAGCAGCTTAGCAGGGAGGGAGACCCAGTACTTC,CASSLAGRETQYF
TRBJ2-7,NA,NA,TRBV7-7,TGTGCTAGCAGCTTGTCAGCTGGCACTAACGAGCAGTACTTC,CASSLSAGTNEQYF
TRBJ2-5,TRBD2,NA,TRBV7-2,TGTGCCAGCAGCTGGGGGGGGTACCAAGAGACCCAGTACTTC,CASSWGGYQETQYF
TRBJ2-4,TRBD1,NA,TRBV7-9,TGTGCCAGCAGCCCCCGGGACAGGGTAGCCGGGAACATTCAGTACTTC,CASSPRDRVAGNIQYF
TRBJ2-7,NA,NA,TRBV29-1,TGCAGCGTTGGCCACTCACACCGGATCGAAGGACTTTCTATATACGAGCAGTACTTC,CSVGHSHRIEGLSIYEQYF
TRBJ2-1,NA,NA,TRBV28,TGTGCCAGCAAATGGTCCCTGGGGCGGAGCTCCTACAATGAGCAGTTCTTC,CASKWSLGRSSYNEQFF
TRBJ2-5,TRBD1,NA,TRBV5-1,TGCGCCAGCAGCTTGGAAGGGACAGAGGCCCAGACCCAGTACTTC,CASSLEGTEAQTQYF
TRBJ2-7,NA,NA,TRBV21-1,TGTGCCAGCAGCTGTCATCCGGGGTGCGAGCAGTACTTC,CASSCHPGCEQYF
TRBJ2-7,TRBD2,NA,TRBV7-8,TGTGCCAGCAGCTTAGAAGCGGGAGCCCCCTACGAGCAGTACTTC,CASSLEAGAPYEQYF
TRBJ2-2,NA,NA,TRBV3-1,TGTGCCAGCAGCCACCTAGGTAGGGCTAACGGGGAGCTGTTTTTT,CASSHLGRANGELFF
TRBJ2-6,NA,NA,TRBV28,TGTGCCAGCAGTAAACAGTCCTCTGGGGCCAACGTCCTGACTTTC,CASSKQSSGANVLTF
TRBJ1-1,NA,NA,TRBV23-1,TGCGCCAGCAGTCATGGGACCAACACTGAAGCTTTCTTT,CASSHGTNTEAFF
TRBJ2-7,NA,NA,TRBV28,TGTGCCAGCAGTTTGGACTCCCCGGTTTGGGAGCAGTACTTC,CASSLDSPVWEQYF
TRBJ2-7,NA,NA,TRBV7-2,TGTGCCAGCAGCAACAGGGAATCCTACGAGCAGTACTTC,CASSNRESYEQYF
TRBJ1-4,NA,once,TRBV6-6,TGTGCCAGCAGCCCCCATACCGCGGGCGGGGAAGGACTGTTTTTT,CASSPHTAGGEGLFF
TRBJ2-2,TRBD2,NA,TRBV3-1,TGTGCCAGCAGCCAAGAGCTAGCGGTCGGCGGGGAGCTGTTTTTT,CASSQELAVGGELFF
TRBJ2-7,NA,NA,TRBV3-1,TGTGCCAGCGCGCTAGGGGACTCCTACGAGCAGTACTTC,CASALGDSYEQYF
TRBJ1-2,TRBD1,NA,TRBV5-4,TGTGCCAGCAGACCGGGACAGGGGGCGTTTGGCTACACCTTC,CASRPGQGAFGYTF
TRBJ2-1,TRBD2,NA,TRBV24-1,TGTGCCACCAGTGTAGCGGCGGGAGGTTACAATGAGCAGTTCTTC,CATSVAAGGYNEQFF
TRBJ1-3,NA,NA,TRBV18,TGTGCCAGCTCACCAAGTCCCTCTGGAAACACCATATATTTT,CASSPSPSGNTIYF
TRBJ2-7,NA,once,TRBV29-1,TGCAGCGCGGGAGTCGGCGGCTACGAGCAGTACTTC,CSAGVGGYEQYF
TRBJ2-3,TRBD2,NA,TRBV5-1,TGCGCCAGCAGCTGGGGACTAGCGCGGGGCACAGATACGCAGTATTTT,CASSWGLARGTDTQYF
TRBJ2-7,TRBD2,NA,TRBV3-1,TGTGCCAGCAGCCACGATGGACTAGCGGGAAGCGAGCAGTACTTC,CASSHDGLAGSEQYF
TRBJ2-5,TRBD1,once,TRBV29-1,TGCAGCGTTGAAGGTCGAGGGACAGGGAAGAGGGAGACCCAGTACTTC,CSVEGRGTGKRETQYF